The entry below gives a single T cell receptor beta chain sequence along with its context. Antigen: not known. The sample comes from a study of regulatory T cells in long-lasting Graves disease. General study points: The small sample size may have reduced accuracy. Patients with persistent disease showed a bias toward TRBV28, TRBJ1-2 and TRBJ2-5.

Specified time point: persistent/refractory GD, antithyroid drugs over 5 years with positive TRAb. TCR sequences were obtained from RNA taken from PBMCs. According to the study, TCR beta libraries were built with iRepertoire HTBI primers and CDR3-region Arm-PCR. MiXCR was run by TCRdb on the multiplex PCR reads, yielding one entry per CDR3 protein. Altogether a few hundred thousand distinct CDR3 sequences are present, 20% to 25% being singletons, with the ten largest covering around 12%. Per the germline V gene, CDR1 is SGHKS and CDR2 is YYEKEE (reference sequence). CDR3 length: 14 residues. V gave up 3 bases and J gave up 3 bases, with 13 bases separating them.

This sequence joins TRBV5-5 and TRBJ2-7, with unresolved D. This TCR derives from a female donor with Graves disease. The sample here was peripheral blood mononuclear cells (PBMCs), taken when the disease was refractory, from a patient treated with antithyroid drugs. CDR3 sequence: CASSWRPWGYEQYF. In nucleotides, the CDR3 is TGTGCCAGCAGCTGGCGGCCCTGGGGCTACGAGCAGTACTTC. The full variable domain, completed using reference TRBV5-5 and TRBJ2-7, is DAGVTQSPTHLIKTRGQQVTLRCSPISGHKSVSWYQQVLGQGPQFIFQYYEKEERGRGNFPDRFSARQFPNYSSELNVNALLLGDSALYLCASSWRPWGYEQYFGPGTRLTVT.